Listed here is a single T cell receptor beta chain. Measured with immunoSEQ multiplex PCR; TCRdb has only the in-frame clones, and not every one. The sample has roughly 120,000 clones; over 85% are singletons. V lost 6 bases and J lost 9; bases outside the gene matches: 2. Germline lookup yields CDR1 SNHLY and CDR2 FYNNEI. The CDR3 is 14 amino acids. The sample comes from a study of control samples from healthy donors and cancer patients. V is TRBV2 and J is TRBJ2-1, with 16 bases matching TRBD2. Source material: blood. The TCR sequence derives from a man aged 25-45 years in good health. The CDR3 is CASRGLAGGVEQFF. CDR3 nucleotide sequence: TGTGCCAGCAGGGGACTAGCGGGGGGGGTTGAGCAGTTCTTC.